The present entry profiles one T cell receptor (beta chain) with its context. The target antigen is unknown. The sample originates from a study of blood T cells in healthy people across ages. Sample-barcoded 5' priming and a J-beta primer mix drove a second PCR of 7 to 11 cycles. TCRdb analysed the 5' RACE reads with MiXCR anew, one entry per CDR3 protein. The sample yields about 1.1 million distinct CDR3 sequences, around two fifths seen once. Every sample yielded at least 6.5 million isolated PBMCs. This CDR3 contains 14 residues. V lost 10 bases, J lost 3 bases, and 17 bases lay in between. Germline-derived CDR1 and CDR2 are ENHRY and SYGVKD. Study outcomes and limitations: Naive CD4+ cell counts and diversity both ran higher in long-lived than in aged donors.

The specimen was blood. The source is a man between 18 and 35 years old in good health. This rearrangement joins TRBV10-3 to TRBJ2-3, with D unresolved. The DNA of the CDR3 is TGTGCCACCGCCCAGGCAGAAAAAACAGATACGCAGTATTTT. It codes for CATAQAEKTDTQYF.